Each of the 28 T cell receptor beta chains below was sequenced from the same sample in a study of blood T cell repertoires in COVID-19 (dated by TCRdb to 2020 to 2021). Preparation of the library involved the immunoSEQ multiplex PCR assay. TCRdb limited this immuneACCESS table to in-frame rearrangements with V and J called. A share of clones is missing; checked studies link under half to unresolved V genes, and the rest is unexplained. This sample holds hundreds of thousands of clones; about 89% were observed only once. The top ten clones comprise roughly 6% of the sample. Input material: peripheral blood. Every receptor here comes from a man aged 60 to 75 who had recovered from COVID-19.

The V call is TRBV7-9, the J call TRBJ2-7; possibly TRBD1 for D (6 bases). Trimming took off 8 bases at V and 2 bases at J, with 13 bases between the two ends. CDR1 is SEHNR and CDR2 is FQNEAQ in the germline V gene (reference sequence). This CDR3 is built from 13 residues. CDR3 sequence (DNA): TGTGCCAGCCGGACAGTCAGCACCTACGAGCAGTACTTC. Amino acids: CASRTVSTYEQYF.

The chain joins TRBV5-1 to TRBJ1-6, with D possibly being TRBD1 (5 bases). The CDR3 has 15 amino acids. Germline V gene lookup returns CDR1 SGHRS and CDR2 YFSETQ. V lost 5 bases to trimming and J lost 5 bases, with 14 bases between them. DNA for the CDR3: TGCGCCAGCAGACTCCAGGGCCTGGATAATTCACCCCTCCACTTT. Translated: CASRLQGLDNSPLHF.

The chain links TRBV6-2 or TRBV6-3 to TRBJ1-4, with 9 bases that match TRBD1. The CDR3 loop spans 17 amino acids. Germline assignment: CDR1 MNHEY and CDR2 SVGEGT. V trimming: 6 bases; J trimming: 0 bases; junction bases outside the gene matches: 8. This CDR3 is CASSPGQGRATNEKLFF. CDR3 coding DNA: TGTGCCAGCAGCCCTGGACAGGGGCGTGCAACTAATGAAAAACTGTTTTTT.

The J gene is TRBJ2-5, the V gene TRBV29-1, with a tentative D call TRBD2 (5 bases). Per germline, CDR1 SQVTM and CDR2 ANQGSEA. Trimming pared 5 bases from V and 4 bases from J, leaving 17 bases between. CDR3 length equals 14 residues. The CDR3 here is CSVTKYGMGETQYF. The CDR3 nucleotides read TGCAGCGTTACAAAATACGGGATGGGAGAGACCCAGTACTTC.

V and J are TRBV24-1 and TRBJ1-4, with 7 bases aligning to TRBD1. This CDR3 is built from 19 residues. With 3 bases clipped from V and 4 bases from J, the junction kept 16 bases outside the gene matches. Germline CDR1 and CDR2: KGHDR and SFDVKD. The CDR3 loop reads CATSDGTDRPYPINEKLFF. The CDR3 DNA sequence: TGTGCCACCAGTGATGGAACGGACAGGCCATATCCGATTAATGAAAAACTGTTTTTT.

The chain employs TRBV6-1 and TRBJ1-2, with 7 bases identical to TRBD1. The CDR3 totals 14 residues. Germline V gives CDR1 MNHNS, CDR2 SASEGT. V was clipped by 2 bases and J by 6 bases; unmatched bases: 6. CDR3 DNA sequence: TGTGCCAGCAGTGAAACGACAGGGCAGGATGGCTACACCTTC. This sequence encodes CASSETTGQDGYTF.

This clone showed up many times. The V gene is TRBV6-5, the J gene TRBJ1-1; D call uncertain. This CDR3 contains 11 residues. The germline CDR1 and CDR2 sequences are MNHEY and SVGAGI. The V end was cut by 5 bases, the J end by 9 bases, with 10 bases between. In nucleotides, the CDR3 is TGTGCCAGCAGTACGGGGAGGCAAGCTTTCTTT. Translating it yields CASSTGRQAFF.

In this sample, this clone turned up once. The rearrangement links TRBV7-2 to TRBJ2-3; 9 bases align to TRBD2. The CDR3 totals 16 residues. Germline lookup yields CDR1 SGHTA and CDR2 FQGNSA. The junction had 9 bases not matched to a gene; V was cut back by 6 bases and J by 2 bases. The CDR3 sequence is CASRRGSGGSTDTQYF. DNA of the CDR3: TGTGCCAGCAGAAGAGGGAGCGGGGGGTCCACAGATACGCAGTATTTT.

CDR3 nucleotides: TGTGCCAGCAGTTCGCCGGGACTAGTAGGCACAGATACGCAGTATTTT. Its translation: CASSSPGLVGTDTQYF. The V and J genes are TRBV28 and TRBJ2-3; 8 nucleotides line up with TRBD2. Germline-derived CDR1 and CDR2 are MDHEN and SYDVKM. Germline trimming cut 4 bases from V and 1 base from J; bases unmatched to any gene: 7. This CDR3 is built from 16 residues.

DNA of the CDR3: TGTGCCAGCTCCCCTGGGACAGGGACCGAGCAGTACTTC. Translation gives CASSPGTGTEQYF. V and J are TRBV18 and TRBJ2-7; 9 bases line up with TRBD1. The CDR3 has 13 amino acids. The trim removed 6 bases at V and 6 bases at J, leaving 6 bases unmatched. Germline lookup yields CDR1 KGHSH and CDR2 LQKENI.

This clone came up once. The chain uses TRBV27 and TRBJ1-5; no clear D gene. CDR3 length: 16 amino acids. V was trimmed by 2 bases and J by 1 base, leaving 12 bases between them. CDR1 MNHEY and CDR2 SMNVEV come from the germline V gene (reference sequence). The CDR3 is CASSLIPPGSNQPQHF. The CDR3 bases are TGTGCCAGCAGTTTAATCCCCCCAGGCAGCAATCAGCCCCAGCATTTT.

V gene TRBV11-2 combines with J gene TRBJ1-5; maybe TRBD1 (5 bases). The CDR3 has 14 residues. In germline, CDR1 is SGHAT, CDR2 FQNNGV. V was trimmed by 4 bases and J by 7 bases, leaving 14 bases between them. CDR3 DNA: TGTGCCAGCAGCTCAGGTGGGGCGGGGCAGCCCCAGCATTTT. Its protein is CASSSGGAGQPQHF.

The J gene is TRBJ2-2, the V gene TRBV5-1; TRBD1 matches at 8 bases. Germline CDR1 and CDR2: SGHRS and YFSETQ. This CDR3 spans 15 amino acids. The junction had 7 bases not matched to a gene; V was cut back by 4 bases and J by 5 bases. The CDR3 loop is CASSPGQGGTGELFF. The DNA for the CDR3 is TGCGCCAGCAGCCCTGGACAGGGAGGAACCGGGGAGCTGTTTTTT.

This clone came up a few times. The chain uses TRBV19 and TRBJ2-1; TRBD2 matches at 9 bases. The germline gives CDR1 LNHDA, CDR2 SQIVND (reference sequence). V lost 5 bases and J lost 8; bases outside the gene matches: 7. This CDR3 is 14 amino acids long. The CDR3 region is CASSSSGKADEQFF. Here the CDR3 DNA reads TGTGCCAGTAGTTCTAGCGGGAAAGCCGATGAGCAGTTCTTC.

Only a few counts were recorded for this clone. The rearrangement joins TRBV7-2 to TRBJ2-5, with a tentative D call TRBD1 (6 bases). CDR3 length: 14 residues. Trimming shortened V by 0 bases and J by 3 bases, and 8 bases separated the two germline ends. Germline V lookup: CDR1 SGHTA, CDR2 FQGNSA. CDR3 sequence (DNA): TGTGCCAGCAGCTTAGCACAGGGAAAAGAGACCCAGTACTTC. This translates into CASSLAQGKETQYF.

The V call is TRBV18, the J call TRBJ2-1, with 11 bases identical to TRBD2. CDR1 and CDR2 from the germline V gene are KGHSH and LQKENI. This CDR3 is built from 15 residues. V shed 3 bases and J 6 bases; nucleotides not matched to a gene: 4. The CDR3 sequence: CASSPALAGGNEQFF. CDR3 in DNA: TGTGCCAGCTCACCCGCGCTAGCGGGAGGCAATGAGCAGTTCTTC.

The chain employs TRBV4-2 and TRBJ2-7, with 13 nucleotides matching TRBD2. The junction had 5 bases not matched to a gene; V was cut back by 2 bases and J by 4 bases. This CDR3 spans 16 amino acids. Germline V CDR1 and CDR2: LGHNA, YNFKEQ. CDR3 nucleotide sequence: TGTGCCAGCAGCCAACCTCGGACTAGCGGGAGTTACGAGCAGTACTTC. This gives the protein CASSQPRTSGSYEQYF.

The chain links TRBV19 to TRBJ1-1; a possible D gene is TRBD1 (6 bases). The V end lost 7 bases, the J end lost 5 bases, and 11 bases lay between the germline ends. This CDR3 has 12 amino acids. CDR1 is LNHDA and CDR2 is SQIVND in the germline V gene (reference sequence). CDR3 loop: CASNSRGTEAFF. Here the CDR3 DNA reads TGTGCCAGTAACTCCAGGGGTACTGAAGCTTTCTTT. The full variable domain, its missing parts supplied by reference TRBV19 and TRBJ1-1, is DGGITQSPKYLFRKEGQNVTLSCEQNLNHDAMYWYRQDPGQGLRLIYYSQIVNDFQKGDIAEGYSVSREKKESFPLTVTSAQKNPTAFYLCASNSRGTEAFFGQGTRLTVV.

This rearrangement joins TRBV2 to TRBJ2-7, with D tentatively TRBD2 (6 bases). V was cut by 8 bases and J by 6 bases, with 20 bases left in between. Germline-derived CDR1 and CDR2 are SNHLY and FYNNEI. This CDR3 is 14 amino acids long. The CDR3 region has the DNA TGTGCCAGCCGTAGGGACTCCCGCTTGAGCGAGCAGTACTTC. Amino acid sequence: CASRRDSRLSEQYF. The full variable domain, rest sourced from reference TRBV2 and TRBJ2-7, is EPEVTQTPSHQVTQMGQEVILRCVPISNHLYFYWYRQILGQKVEFLVSFYNNEISEKSEIFDDQFSVERPDGSNFTLKIRSTKLEDSAMYFCASRRDSRLSEQYFGPGTRLTVT.

The chain joins TRBV20-1 to TRBJ2-1, with unresolved D. This CDR3 region has 11 residues. Germline CDR1 and CDR2: DFQATT and SNEGSKA (reference sequence). The V and J ends lost 6 bases and 6 bases respectively, with 9 bases between them. The CDR3 sequence is CSAITANEQFF. The CDR3 DNA reads as TGCAGTGCGATCACTGCCAATGAGCAGTTCTTC.

The rearrangement links TRBV5-1 to TRBJ2-3; 8 bases agree with TRBD2. V shed 4 bases and J 3 bases; nucleotides not matched to a gene: 7. Germline CDR1 and CDR2: SGHRS and YFSETQ. This CDR3 comprises 15 residues. For the CDR3, the DNA is TGCGCCAGCAGCCTAAGCGGGGGCGGGACAGATACGCAGTATTTT. Amino acid sequence: CASSLSGGGTDTQYF.

This clone was observed a few times. At the DNA level, this CDR3 is encoded by other sequences in the same sample as well. V is TRBV20-1 and J is TRBJ2-7, with D uncertain. The CDR3 is 11 amino acids. Trimming shortened V by 5 bases and J by 1 base, and 6 bases separated the two germline ends. Germline loops: CDR1 DFQATT, CDR2 SNEGSKA (reference sequence). The CDR3 here is CSAGQSYEQYF. As DNA, the CDR3 is TGCAGTGCTGGCCAATCCTACGAGCAGTACTTC.

The V and J genes are TRBV30 and TRBJ2-1; D unresolved. Trimming shortened V by 1 base and J by 10 bases, and 5 bases separated the two germline ends. Germline V gene sequence: CDR1 GTSNPN, CDR2 SVGIG (reference sequence). This CDR3 has 10 amino acids. The CDR3 DNA sequence: TGTGCCTGGAGTGACAGAGAGCAGTTCTTC. Its protein product is CAWSDREQFF.

V usage is TRBV18 and J usage is TRBJ1-3, with D tentatively TRBD1 (5 bases). This CDR3 spans 17 amino acids. V lost 3 bases to trimming and J lost 3 bases, with 18 bases between them. Looked up from germline, CDR1 is KGHSH and CDR2 is LQKENI. CDR3 sequence: CASSPTTAGGSGNTIYF. CDR3 DNA: TGTGCCAGCTCACCTACCACGGCCGGGGGGAGTGGAAACACCATATATTTT.

The chain joins TRBV4-2 to TRBJ1-6, with TRBD1 as a possible D gene (5 bases). Germline V gene data show CDR1 as LGHNA and CDR2 as YNFKEQ. Between the trimmed V and J ends, which lost 1 base and 9 bases, there was a span of 10 bases. The CDR3 sequence is 14 residues long. CDR3 sequence reads: CASSQAGGVSPLHF. Written as DNA, the CDR3 is TGTGCCAGCAGCCAAGCTGGGGGGGTTTCACCCCTCCACTTT.

V usage is TRBV7-3 and J usage is TRBJ2-1, with 15 nucleotides matching TRBD2. CDR3 length equals 16 residues. After removal of 5 bases from V and 7 bases from J, the junction contained 6 bases not matched to a gene. Germline CDR1 SGHTA, CDR2 FQGTGA. The CDR3 protein is CASSPPGTSGRNEQFF. CDR3 sequence (DNA): TGTGCCAGCAGCCCCCCCGGGACTAGCGGGAGGAATGAGCAGTTCTTC.

The genes are TRBV15 and TRBJ1-2; 11 bases line up with TRBD1. Germline lookup yields CDR1 LNHNV and CDR2 YYDKDF (reference sequence). The CDR3 length is 17 residues. The V and J ends lost 1 base and 4 bases, in that order; junction bases with no gene match: 8. The CDR3 bases are TGTGCCACCAGCAGAGCCGGGACAGGGGGGAATATCTATGGCTACACCTTC. It translates to CATSRAGTGGNIYGYTF.

The chain carries TRBV6-4 and TRBJ2-1; D is uncertain. CDR3 length: 14 amino acids. Germline-derived CDR1 and CDR2 are MRHNA and SNTAGT. Trimming removed 0 bases from V and 6 bases from J, with 9 bases in between. The CDR3 DNA reads TGTGCCAGCAGTGACTCGAGTAGCAGCAATGAGCAGTTCTTC. Translating it yields CASSDSSSSNEQFF.